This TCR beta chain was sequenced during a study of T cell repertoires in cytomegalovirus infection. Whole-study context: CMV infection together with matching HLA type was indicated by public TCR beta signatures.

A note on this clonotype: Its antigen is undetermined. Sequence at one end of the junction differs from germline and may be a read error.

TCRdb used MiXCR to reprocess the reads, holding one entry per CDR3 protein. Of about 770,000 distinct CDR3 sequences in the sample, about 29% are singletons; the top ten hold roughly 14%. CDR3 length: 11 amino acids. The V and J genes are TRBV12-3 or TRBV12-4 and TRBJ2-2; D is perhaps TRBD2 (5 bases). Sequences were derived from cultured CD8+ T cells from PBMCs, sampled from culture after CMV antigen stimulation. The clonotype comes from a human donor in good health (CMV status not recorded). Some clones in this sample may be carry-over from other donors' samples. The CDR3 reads CASRVGLFIIF. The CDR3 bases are TGTGCCAGTAGAGTTGGACTTTTCATCATTTTT.